Detailed here is one T cell receptor (beta chain). As yet, its antigen is unknown. This sample is drawn from a study of early T cells in non-severe SARS-CoV-2 infection. Study as a whole: RNA in bulk from unsorted whole blood was sequenced, and chains were unpaired.

Whole-study findings and limits: Using VDJdb, the matching emphasized anti-spike CD8 responses while missing private and CD4 specificities.

Each single cDNA molecule received a unique molecular identifier. TCRdb re-called the 5' RACE reads through MiXCR, storing one row per CDR3 protein. The sample records over 30,000 distinct CDR3 sequences, roughly 5.4% being singletons. Germline CDR1 and CDR2: SGHNT and YENEEA. With 5 bases removed from V and 8 bases from J, the gap between germline ends came to 15 bases. The CDR3 has 14 amino acids. This receptor was identified in an adult who was a healthcare worker with PCR-confirmed SARS-CoV-2 infection or an uninfected control (not recorded which). V usage is TRBV11-3 and J usage is TRBJ1-4; no clear D. The sequences come from whole blood, collected at baseline. CDR3 region: CASSISSIKEKLFF. CDR3 DNA: TGTGCCAGCAGCATTTCTTCGATAAAAGAAAAACTGTTTTTT.